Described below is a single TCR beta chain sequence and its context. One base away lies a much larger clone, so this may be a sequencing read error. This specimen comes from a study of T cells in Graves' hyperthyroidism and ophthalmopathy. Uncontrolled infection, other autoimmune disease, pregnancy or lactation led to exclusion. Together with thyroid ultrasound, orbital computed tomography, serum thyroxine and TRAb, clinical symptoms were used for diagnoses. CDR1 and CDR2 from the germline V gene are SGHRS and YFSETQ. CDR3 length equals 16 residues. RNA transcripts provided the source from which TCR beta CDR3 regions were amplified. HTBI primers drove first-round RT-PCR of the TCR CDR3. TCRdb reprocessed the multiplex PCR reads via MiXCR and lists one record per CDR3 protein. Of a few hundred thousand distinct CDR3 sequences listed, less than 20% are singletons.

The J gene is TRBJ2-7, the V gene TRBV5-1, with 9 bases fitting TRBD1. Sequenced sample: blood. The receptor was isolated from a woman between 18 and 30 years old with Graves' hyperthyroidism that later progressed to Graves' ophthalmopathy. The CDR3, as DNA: TGCGTCAGCAGCCTAGCCAGGACAGGGGACTCCTACGAGCAGTACTTC. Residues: CVSSLARTGDSYEQYF.